These 7 T cell receptor beta chains were sequenced from one sample in a study of T cells after yellow fever vaccination. Each CDR3 protein is one row after TCRdb ran MiXCR on the 5' RACE reads. The sample includes around 340,000 distinct CDR3 sequences, about 12% seen only once; the top ten take 3% to 4%. Sequenced here: CD4+ T cells sorted from PBMCs, sampled 15 days after the yellow fever booster vaccination. All receptors come from a man aged 18-30 years who received the YFV17D yellow fever vaccine.

A few counts support this clonotype. This sequence joins TRBV2 and TRBJ1-6, with unresolved D. Trimming cost V 4 bases and J 7 bases, with 14 bases left between them. Germline V gene data show CDR1 as SNHLY and CDR2 as FYNNEI. This CDR3 is 15 amino acids long. Here the CDR3 DNA reads TGTGCCAGCAGTGTTGGTGGTCACTCCAATTCACCCCTCCACTTT. Amino acid sequence: CASSVGGHSNSPLHF.

The table lists this clonotype with a few counts. The rearrangement uses TRBV27 and TRBJ2-3; possibly TRBD1 or TRBD2 for D (6 bases each). V was pared by 6 bases and J by 1 base, with 11 bases between. The CDR3 has 14 amino acids. Germline V lookup: CDR1 MNHEY, CDR2 SMNVEV (reference sequence). The CDR3 is CASRLRGGTDTQYF. The CDR3 nucleotides read TGTGCCAGCAGGCTTAGGGGGGGCACAGATACGCAGTATTTT.

The CDR3, as DNA: TGCGCCAGCGCGCCAGTGAGGGGATCTGGGGCCAACGTCCTGACTTTC. This gives the protein CASAPVRGSGANVLTF. The gene calls are TRBV5-1 and TRBJ2-6, with D possibly being TRBD1 or TRBD2 (5 bases each). V was shortened by 7 bases and J by 1 base, with 15 bases between the two germline ends. The CDR3 extends over 16 amino acids. CDR1 and CDR2 from the germline V gene are SGHRS and YFSETQ.

This clonotype showed up just a few times. The chain couples TRBV5-1 to TRBJ1-1; D ambiguous. V was trimmed by 0 bases and J by 2 bases, leaving 14 bases between them. Germline CDR1 SGHRS, CDR2 YFSETQ. This CDR3 contains 16 residues. In DNA form, the CDR3 reads TGCGCCAGCAGCTTGGGTTCTATGGGAGTCAACACTGAAGCTTTCTTT. This sequence encodes CASSLGSMGVNTEAFF.

Of note for this clonotype: At one end the junction does not follow the germline gene, possibly because of a read error. V is TRBV10-2 and J is TRBJ2-7; D tentatively fits TRBD1 or TRBD2 (5 bases each). Germline CDR1 is WSHSY and CDR2 is SAAADI. CDR3 length: 13 amino acids. CDR3 sequence: CASSVGAGGSTPF. The DNA of the CDR3 is TGCGCCAGCAGTGTAGGGGCTGGAGGATCCACCCCTTTC.

This clonotype was found a few times. The chain has TRBV20-1 and TRBJ1-4; D is perhaps TRBD1 (6 bases). V lost 5 bases and J lost 13, with 26 bases in between. Germline CDR1 is DFQATT and CDR2 is SNEGSKA (reference sequence). The CDR3 covers 15 residues. The DNA for the CDR3 is TGCAGTGCTCGAGGGCCGACAGGATTAAATAGGGGACTGTTTTTT. Translation gives CSARGPTGLNRGLFF.

In this sample, this clonotype turned up a few times. V gene TRBV6-1 combines with J gene TRBJ1-1; the D is unclear. The V end lost 4 bases, the J end lost 1 base, and 7 bases lay between the germline ends. This CDR3 has 13 residues. The germline gives CDR1 MNHNS, CDR2 SASEGT. CDR3 sequence reads: CASSARPNTEAFF. Written as DNA, the CDR3 is TGTGCCAGCAGTGCTCGTCCGAACACTGAAGCTTTCTTT.